A single sample gave rise to the 10 T cell receptor beta chains below, sequenced in a study of cytomegalovirus exposure and HLA in healthy donors. The data were produced by immunoSEQ multiplex PCR, yet TCRdb's version contains in-frame clones alone and is incomplete. The profile shows approximately 58,000 clones, roughly 94% of them singletons. The sequenced sample consisted of PBMCs. These receptors originate from a man between 18 and 35 years old in good health and CMV-seronegative.

The chain has TRBV2 and TRBJ2-7, with D possibly being TRBD2 (5 bases). There are 14 residues in the CDR3. Germline values: CDR1 SNHLY, CDR2 FYNNEI. V dropped 7 bases and J dropped 2 bases, with 15 bases sitting between them. CDR3 bases: TGTGCCAGCACCTGGGAGCCAGCTACCTACGAGCAGTACTTC. It is translated as CASTWEPATYEQYF.

This chain joins TRBV6-5 and TRBJ2-7, with 9 bases fitting TRBD1. Germline V gene data show CDR1 as MNHEY and CDR2 as SVGAGI. V trimming: 2 bases; J trimming: 6 bases; junction bases outside the gene matches: 8. The CDR3 spans 15 residues. CDR3 region: CASSYQQGAIGEQYF. The CDR3 region has the DNA TGTGCCAGCAGTTACCAACAGGGGGCGATAGGCGAGCAGTACTTC.

The rearrangement links TRBV5-6 to TRBJ2-3; 10 bases agree with TRBD2. Losses at the gene ends were 3 bases for V and 1 base for J; bases not matched to a gene: 5. The CDR3 spans 16 residues. In germline, CDR1 is SGHDT, CDR2 YYEEEE. CDR3 nucleotide sequence: TGTGCCAGCAGCTACTCCGGGACTAGCGGCACAGATACGCAGTATTTT. Protein sequence: CASSYSGTSGTDTQYF.

V is TRBV10-3 and J is TRBJ1-5; 7 bases align to TRBD1. This CDR3 is 14 amino acids long. V trimming: 6 bases; J trimming: 0 bases; junction bases outside the gene matches: 2. Germline values: CDR1 ENHRY, CDR2 SYGVKD. CDR3 coding DNA: TGTGCCATCAGAGGGACAGATAGCAATCAGCCCCAGCATTTT. Protein product: CAIRGTDSNQPQHF.

V is TRBV5-6 and J is TRBJ1-3, with D maybe TRBD1 (6 bases). The germline CDR1 and CDR2 sequences are SGHDT and YYEEEE. CDR3 size: 13 residues. Between the trimmed V and J ends, which lost 1 base and 4 bases, there was a span of 6 bases. The CDR3 reads CASSLTGGNTIYF. The CDR3 coding sequence is TGTGCCAGCAGCTTGACAGGGGGAAACACCATATATTTT.

This clone was picked up a small number of times. This chain connects TRBV30 to TRBJ2-1; D not certain. In germline, CDR1 is GTSNPN, CDR2 SVGIG (reference sequence). This CDR3 is 11 amino acids long. V lost 4 bases, J lost 2 bases, and 3 bases lay in between. As DNA, the CDR3 is TGTGCCTGGATAACCTACAATGAGCAGTTCTTC. Encoded protein: CAWITYNEQFF.

The V gene is TRBV5-6, the J gene TRBJ2-3, with D perhaps matching TRBD1 (6 bases). CDR1 and CDR2 from the germline V gene are SGHDT and YYEEEE. V lost 4 bases and J lost 6, with 15 bases in between. The CDR3 is 14 residues long. CDR3 in amino acids: CASSKGTTRDTQYF. The CDR3 DNA reads TGTGCCAGCAGCAAGGGGACAACAAGGGATACGCAGTATTTT. Full variable domain (missing parts from reference TRBV5-6 and TRBJ2-3): DAGVTQSPTHLIKTRGQQVTLRCSPKSGHDTVSWYQQALGQGPQFIFQYYEEEERQRGNFPDRFSGHQFPNYSSELNVNALLLGDSALYLCASSKGTTRDTQYFGPGTRLTVL.

Here the CDR3 reads CSVFTSGSYEQYF. CDR3 bases: TGCAGCGTCTTTACTAGTGGGAGCTACGAGCAGTACTTC. This rearrangement joins TRBV29-1 to TRBJ2-7; a possible D gene is TRBD2 (5 bases). V shed 6 bases and J shed 3 bases, with 15 bases lying between them. Germline assignment: CDR1 SQVTM and CDR2 ANQGSEA. The CDR3 has 13 amino acids.

This sequence joins TRBV7-9 and TRBJ2-2; possibly TRBD2 for D (6 bases). The germline V gene encodes CDR1 SEHNR and CDR2 FQNEAQ (reference sequence). The CDR3 spans 14 residues. V lost 1 base to trimming and J lost 7 bases, with 10 bases between them. The DNA for the CDR3 is TGTGCCAGCAGCTTAGGGGGAGGAGGCGGGGAGCTGTTTTTT. Protein product: CASSLGGGGGELFF.

The chain links TRBV28 to TRBJ1-1, with a tentative D call TRBD1 (5 bases). Germline assignment: CDR1 MDHEN and CDR2 SYDVKM. This CDR3 has 14 amino acids. The V and J ends lost 5 bases and 11 bases respectively, with 21 bases between them. The CDR3: CASSPGRAKFGAFF. The CDR3 DNA reads TGTGCCAGCAGTCCCGGCAGGGCTAAATTTGGGGCTTTCTTT.